The 17 T cell receptor beta chains below come from one sample, sequenced in a study of PD-1 blockade in classical Hodgkin lymphoma. The repertoire was sequenced with immunoSEQ multiplex PCR; TCRdb's copy has only in-frame clones and lacks some. The sample lists around 25,000 clones; approximately 80% were seen once. Noted time point: cycle 4 day 1 (C4D1), after 6 weeks of nivolumab. Every one of the patients relapsed after autologous stem cell transplantation (brentuximab vedotin exposure was variable). The sample consisted of peripheral blood mononuclear cells (PBMCs), taken before the fourth cycle of nivolumab. The origin of the receptors is a human donor with classical Hodgkin lymphoma.

The CDR3 is CASKIVFSYNEQFF. In nucleotides, the CDR3 is TGTGCCAGCAAGATTGTATTCTCCTACAATGAGCAGTTCTTC. The chain links TRBV27 to TRBJ2-1; D remains unclear. The CDR3 runs to 14 residues. V was pared by 7 bases and J by 0 bases, with 10 bases between. Per the germline V gene, CDR1 is MNHEY and CDR2 is SMNVEV (reference sequence).

The rearrangement uses TRBV6-6 and TRBJ2-1; 7 bases match TRBD2. With 7 bases clipped from V and 9 bases from J, the junction kept 12 bases outside the gene matches. CDR1 is MNHNY, CDR2 SVGAGI, per germline (reference sequence). CDR3 length: 14 amino acids. The CDR3 region has the DNA TGTGCCAGCAACGCTGCCCTACGGACTAGTGAGCAGTTCTTC. Protein: CASNAALRTSEQFF.

The chain joins TRBV9 to TRBJ2-5, with TRBD2 identical over 11 bases. The ends lost 4 bases at V and 1 base at J; junction bases unmatched: 6. The germline gives CDR1 SGDLS, CDR2 YYNGEE. CDR3 size: 16 residues. The CDR3 sequence: CASSPRLAGLQETQYF. DNA of the CDR3: TGTGCCAGCAGCCCCCGACTAGCGGGGCTCCAAGAGACCCAGTACTTC.

This clone was seen only a few times. This sequence joins TRBV7-7 and TRBJ2-3; 10 bases map to TRBD2. With V trimmed by 8 bases and J by 9 bases, 8 bases remained unmatched. CDR1 and CDR2 (germline): SSHAT, FNYEAQ (reference sequence). The CDR3 has 13 amino acids. Here the CDR3 DNA reads TGTGCCAGCGGCTCTAGCGGGAGTTGGACGCAGTATTTT. This encodes CASGSSGSWTQYF.

V and J are TRBV18 and TRBJ2-1, with TRBD1 matching 8 bases. Per germline, CDR1 KGHSH and CDR2 LQKENI. The CDR3 consists of 16 residues. With 3 bases clipped from V and 6 bases from J, the junction kept 10 bases outside the gene matches. The CDR3 loop is CASSPYDKQGANEQFF. Written as DNA, the CDR3 is TGTGCCAGCTCACCCTACGATAAGCAGGGGGCCAATGAGCAGTTCTTC.

V gene TRBV30 combines with J gene TRBJ1-2; D perhaps matches TRBD1 (6 bases). Trimming removed 3 bases at V and 6 bases at J, with 17 bases between. The CDR3 has 14 amino acids. Germline CDR1 is GTSNPN and CDR2 is SVGIG (reference sequence). The CDR3 protein is CAWSRQVLGNGYTF. Written as DNA, the CDR3 is TGTGCCTGGAGCCGACAGGTTCTTGGGAATGGCTACACCTTC.

The chain employs TRBV2 and TRBJ2-3; the D gene is possibly TRBD1 (6 bases). CDR1 and CDR2 (germline): SNHLY, FYNNEI. The ends were cut back, 11 bases at V and 6 bases at J, with 18 bases in the middle. The CDR3 consists of 13 residues. As DNA, the CDR3 is TGTGCCGCCCTACCTCAGGGGTTGGATACGCAGTATTTT. This sequence encodes CAALPQGLDTQYF.

The gene calls are TRBV18 and TRBJ2-7, with 12 positions matching TRBD2. V shed 3 bases and J 1 base; nucleotides not matched to a gene: 13. CDR1 is KGHSH and CDR2 is LQKENI in the germline V gene. This CDR3 spans 19 amino acids. The CDR3 protein is CASSPRPSGRASLSYEQYF. The CDR3 DNA is TGTGCCAGCTCACCCCGACCTAGCGGGAGGGCCTCCCTTTCCTACGAGCAGTACTTC.

This clone ranks as medium-sized. Additional DNA sequences in this sample encode the identical CDR3. This chain joins TRBV5-1 and TRBJ1-5, with TRBD1 identical over 7 bases. The CDR3 runs 15 residues. The ends lost 1 base at V and 1 base at J; junction bases unmatched: 2. The germline gives CDR1 SGHRS, CDR2 YFSETQ. CDR3 DNA: TGCGCCAGCAGCTTGACGACAGGGAGCAATCAGCCCCAGCATTTT. Translating gives CASSLTTGSNQPQHF.

The gene calls are TRBV6-1 and TRBJ1-3; D remains unclear. V dropped 2 bases and J dropped 5 bases, with 10 bases sitting between them. The germline CDR1 and CDR2 sequences are MNHNS and SASEGT. There are 14 residues in the CDR3. CDR3 in DNA: TGTGCCAGCAGTGAATCCGCAGGACGAAACACCATATATTTT. Translated: CASSESAGRNTIYF.

There are a few counts of this clone. The chain links TRBV30 to TRBJ2-3, with a weak D call TRBD2 (5 bases). The germline V and J ends were trimmed by 3 bases and 4 bases, with 14 bases remaining between them. CDR1 is GTSNPN, CDR2 SVGIG, per germline (reference sequence). The CDR3 sequence is 14 residues long. CDR3 sequence (DNA): TGTGCCTGGAGCTTACTAGGTCGGGCAGATACGCAGTATTTT. This gives the protein CAWSLLGRADTQYF.

This clone is judged large. The chain uses TRBV28 and TRBJ2-7, with 14 bases identical to TRBD2. This CDR3 contains 20 residues. Trimming removed 7 bases from V and 4 bases from J; junction bases left unmatched: 21. Germline V gives CDR1 MDHEN, CDR2 SYDVKM. CDR3 region: CASNFRPGLAGGMIRYEQYF. The CDR3 nucleotides read TGTGCCAGCAATTTTCGCCCCGGACTAGCGGGAGGAATGATTCGGTACGAGCAGTACTTC.

The chain joins TRBV6-6 to TRBJ1-1; 7 bases map to TRBD1. This CDR3 has 16 residues. Trimming took 1 base from V and 3 from J; bases not matched to a gene: 8. Germline CDR1 is MNHNY and CDR2 is SVGAGI (reference sequence). CDR3 loop: CASSYWKRTGYTEAFF. The CDR3 nucleotides read TGTGCCAGCAGTTACTGGAAGCGGACAGGTTACACTGAAGCTTTCTTT.

This clone was observed a handful of times. The V call is TRBV14, the J call TRBJ1-5; a weak D match, TRBD1 (5 bases). V dropped 3 bases and J dropped 7 bases, with 10 bases sitting between them. The CDR3 is 13 residues long. Germline lookup yields CDR1 SGHDN and CDR2 FVKESK. The CDR3, as DNA: TGTGCCAGCAGCCAGGGGCGGGGACAGCCCCAGCATTTT. Protein product: CASSQGRGQPQHF.

The rearrangement joins TRBV7-9 to TRBJ2-7; D is possibly TRBD1 (7 bases). This CDR3 spans 13 amino acids. CDR1 and CDR2 from the germline V gene are SEHNR and FQNEAQ (reference sequence). V was clipped by 4 bases and J by 9 bases, with 16 bases between them. Written as DNA, the CDR3 is TGTGCCAGCAGCTCCAATTCGGGGGACAGGCAGTACTTC. It is translated as CASSSNSGDRQYF.

The V gene is TRBV11-2, the J gene TRBJ2-3; TRBD2 matches at 10 bases. CDR1 SGHAT and CDR2 FQNNGV come from the germline V gene. CDR3 length equals 16 residues. V lost 3 bases to trimming and J lost 2 bases; unmatched junction nucleotides: 5. The CDR3 loop is CASSFASGSLTDTQYF. The CDR3 DNA sequence: TGTGCCAGCAGCTTTGCTAGCGGGAGCCTCACAGATACGCAGTATTTT.

This clone has only a few counts. The chain links TRBV6-1 to TRBJ1-2; D is undetermined. The CDR3 loop spans 15 amino acids. V lost 3 bases, J lost 5 bases, and 16 bases lay in between. The V gene's germline CDR1 is MNHNS and CDR2 SASEGT. CDR3 sequence reads: CASSDLEGSIYGYTF. CDR3 DNA sequence: TGTGCCAGCAGTGATCTTGAGGGCAGCATTTATGGCTACACCTTC.